Following are 16 T cell receptor beta chains from one sample sequenced in a study of blood T cell repertoires in COVID-19. Method: immunoSEQ multiplex PCR; TCRdb's copy keeps in-frame clones and lacks some. The sample holds around 56,000 clones, under 90% seen once. The sequencing input was peripheral blood. Receptor source: a woman older than 75 with active or convalescent COVID-19.

This clone was observed a handful of times. The chain employs TRBV29-1 and TRBJ1-2; 7 bases fit TRBD1. The germline V gene has CDR1 SQVTM and CDR2 ANQGSEA. After removal of 3 bases from V and 0 bases from J, the junction contained 4 bases not matched to a gene. The CDR3 covers 14 residues. CDR3 coding DNA: TGCAGCGTTGATTCGACAGGGTCTAACTATGGCTACACCTTC. Residues: CSVDSTGSNYGYTF. Supplemented by reference TRBV29-1 and TRBJ1-2, the full variable domain reads SAVISQKPSRDICQRGTSLTIQCQVDSQVTMMFWYRQQPGQSLTLIATANQGSEATYESGFVIDKFPISRPNLTFSTLTVSNMSPEDSSIYLCSVDSTGSNYGYTFGSGTRLTVV.

The CDR3 sequence: CASSVGGDYTYEQYF. The CDR3 nucleotides are TGTGCCAGCAGCGTAGGGGGGGACTATACCTACGAGCAGTACTTC. This rearrangement joins TRBV9 to TRBJ2-7; 7 positions agree with TRBD2. This CDR3 region has 15 residues. J gave up 2 bases and V 0 bases, and 5 bases lay outside the gene matches. Germline V gives CDR1 SGDLS, CDR2 YYNGEE.

This clone was recorded at least ten times. The gene calls are TRBV5-1 and TRBJ2-3; 8 nucleotides align to TRBD2. J gave up 5 bases and V 4 bases, and 6 bases lay outside the gene matches. Germline lookup yields CDR1 SGHRS and CDR2 YFSETQ. CDR3 length: 14 amino acids. CDR3 nucleotides: TGCGCCAGCAGCCAGGGACTAGTAGTAGATACGCAGTATTTT. Translation: CASSQGLVVDTQYF. Full variable domain (outside the CDR3, taken from reference TRBV5-1 and TRBJ2-3): KAGVTQTPRYLIKTRGQQVTLSCSPISGHRSVSWYQQTPGQGLQFLFEYFSETQRNKGNFPGRFSGRQFSNSRSEMNVSTLELGDSALYLCASSQGLVVDTQYFGPGTRLTVL.

The rearrangement uses TRBV10-3 and TRBJ2-5, with 9 nucleotides matching TRBD2. This CDR3 region has 16 residues. Germline CDR1 reads ENHRY; CDR2 reads SYGVKD. Trimming took 7 bases from V and 5 from J; bases not matched to a gene: 14. The CDR3 nucleotides are TGTGCCATCAAACCCGGCTCCGGTGCGGGGGGGGAGACCCAGTACTTC. This gives the protein CAIKPGSGAGGETQYF.

This rearrangement joins TRBV7-2 to TRBJ1-2; unclear D gene. The CDR3 extends over 14 amino acids. CDR1 is SGHTA, CDR2 FQGNSA, per germline. V lost 4 bases, J lost 0 bases, and 9 bases lay in between. This CDR3 reads CASSSGSANYGYTF. The CDR3 DNA follows: TGTGCCAGCAGCTCCGGAAGCGCTAACTATGGCTACACCTTC.

V gene TRBV6-1 combines with J gene TRBJ2-3, with 7 bases aligning to TRBD1. The germline CDR1 and CDR2 sequences are MNHNS and SASEGT. This CDR3 has 14 amino acids. J was trimmed by 5 bases and V by 3 bases; bases with no gene match: 5. CDR3: CASSETGWRDTQYF. Written as DNA, the CDR3 is TGTGCCAGCAGTGAGACAGGGTGGAGAGATACGCAGTATTTT.

This sequence joins TRBV4-3 and TRBJ2-7; TRBD2 agrees at 8 bases. The V gene's germline CDR1 is LGHNA and CDR2 YSLEER. The CDR3 has 21 residues. The ends lost 2 bases at V and 0 bases at J; junction bases unmatched: 21. In DNA, the CDR3 is TGCGCCAGCAGCCAAACGGGGGGGGGCGGGACCGCACGCGTAGGCTCCTACGAGCAGTACTTC. Residues: CASSQTGGGGTARVGSYEQYF.

CDR3: CASSESSTGELFF. CDR3 bases: TGTGCCAGCAGTGAATCCAGCACCGGGGAGCTGTTTTTT. This chain connects TRBV6-1 to TRBJ2-2; D remains unclear. The CDR3 runs to 13 residues. Looked up from germline, CDR1 is MNHNS and CDR2 is SASEGT. V lost 2 bases and J 4 bases, leaving 5 bases between the germline ends.

The chain is built from TRBV9 and TRBJ1-3, with D perhaps matching TRBD1 (5 bases). The V and J ends lost 2 bases and 0 bases respectively, with 9 bases between them. The CDR3 consists of 15 residues. Germline loops: CDR1 SGDLS, CDR2 YYNGEE. The CDR3 DNA sequence: TGTGCCAGCAGCGTGCAGGGCGGCTCTGGAAACACCATATATTTT. Protein sequence: CASSVQGGSGNTIYF.

This chain uses TRBV3-1 (or the pseudogene TRBV3-2) with TRBJ1-2, with unresolved D. Germline V gives CDR1 LGHDT, CDR2 YNNKEL (reference sequence). The germline V and J ends were trimmed by 7 bases and 6 bases, with 12 bases remaining between them. CDR3 size: 12 residues. CDR3 nucleotides: TGTGCCAGCAACTCTTGGGGAGATGGCTACACCTTC. Translation: CASNSWGDGYTF.

The CDR3 here is CASSQEASPRNSPLHF. As DNA, the CDR3 is TGTGCCAGCAGCCAAGAGGCCAGCCCTAGGAATTCACCCCTCCACTTT. The rearrangement uses TRBV4-2 and TRBJ1-6; no firm D call. The CDR3 runs 16 residues. The ends were cut back, 0 bases at V and 7 bases at J, with 13 bases in the middle. Germline lookup yields CDR1 LGHNA and CDR2 YNFKEQ.

The J gene is TRBJ1-3, the V gene TRBV7-2; no firm D call. V lost 5 bases to trimming and J lost 0 bases, with 14 bases between them. Germline CDR1 SGHTA, CDR2 FQGNSA. The CDR3 extends over 16 amino acids. DNA of the CDR3: TGTGCCAGCAGCCCGCTACGTCTAGTCTCTGGAAACACCATATATTTT. It is translated as CASSPLRLVSGNTIYF. Variable domain in full (rest from reference TRBV7-2 and TRBJ1-3): GAGVSQSPSNKVTEKGKDVELRCDPISGHTALYWYRQSLGQGLEFLIYFQGNSAPDKSGLPSDRFSAERTGGSVSTLTIQRTQQEDSAVYLCASSPLRLVSGNTIYFGEGSWLTVV.

The rearrangement links TRBV7-3 to TRBJ2-1; 8 bases are shared with TRBD2. The CDR3 runs to 15 residues. CDR1 and CDR2 (germline): SGHTA, FQGTGA. With V trimmed by 1 base and J by 7 bases, 6 bases remained unmatched. The CDR3 DNA sequence: TGTGCCAGCAGCTTAAGGCTAGCGGGTAGGAATGAGCAGTTCTTC. Its protein product is CASSLRLAGRNEQFF.

This chain connects TRBV5-1 to TRBJ1-5; maybe TRBD1 (6 bases). Trimming removed 1 base at V and 1 base at J, with 9 bases between. The CDR3 loop spans 15 amino acids. CDR1 and CDR2 from the germline V gene are SGHRS and YFSETQ. CDR3 sequence: CASSLSGGSNQPQHF. Here the CDR3 DNA reads TGCGCCAGCAGCTTGTCTGGGGGCAGCAATCAGCCCCAGCATTTT. The full variable domain, in which reference TRBV5-1 and TRBJ1-5 provide the parts outside the CDR3, is KAGVTQTPRYLIKTRGQQVTLSCSPISGHRSVSWYQQTPGQGLQFLFEYFSETQRNKGNFPGRFSGRQFSNSRSEMNVSTLELGDSALYLCASSLSGGSNQPQHFGDGTRLSIL.

The chain couples TRBV24-1 to TRBJ2-5; 8 positions match TRBD1. CDR1 and CDR2 from the germline V gene are KGHDR and SFDVKD. This CDR3 spans 14 amino acids. V was clipped by 4 bases and J by 5 bases; unmatched bases: 5. CDR3 amino acids: CATSDVDRVETQYF. The CDR3 DNA reads TGTGCCACCAGTGACGTGGACAGGGTTGAGACCCAGTACTTC.

The V and J genes are TRBV5-1 and TRBJ2-1; 10 bases align to TRBD2. V gave up 2 bases and J gave up 2 bases; unmatched junction bases: 4. The germline gives CDR1 SGHRS, CDR2 YFSETQ. The CDR3 sequence is 16 residues long. In DNA, the CDR3 is TGCGCCAGCAGCTTAGCGGGGGGGCTGACCTACAATGAGCAGTTCTTC. Amino acids: CASSLAGGLTYNEQFF.